The clone carrying this T cell receptor beta chain was recorded a few times. Its antigen is not known. The entry originates in a study of T-cell reconstitution after alpha-beta-depleted transplantation in children. General observations from the study: Where some patients showed high TCRbeta diversity at day 60, it came from recipient T cells and thymic progenitors that had survived. A year post-transplant, T-cell counts and diversity derived mostly from newly produced T cells. Reportedly, roughly two months post-transplant, alpha-beta T cells arose from several hundred expanded graft clones.

The ends were cut back, 2 bases at V and 5 bases at J, with 12 bases in the middle. The CDR3 length is 15 residues. CDR1 and CDR2 from the germline V gene are SEHNR and FQNEAQ (reference sequence). Using unique molecular identifiers, the investigators prepared the TCRbeta library. Each CDR3 protein is one row after TCRdb ran MiXCR on the PCR reads. In the table there are about 300,000 distinct CDR3 sequences, 6% to 10% of which are singletons. This TCR came from a female patient under 10 years old who had a stem cell transplant for Fanconi anemia, so the T cells may come from the graft donor. The chain links TRBV7-9 to TRBJ2-2; no clear D. Material: peripheral blood, obtained 360 days after TCRalphabeta/CD19-depleted stem cell transplant. CDR3 in amino acids: CASSLKTLGTGELFF. CDR3 nucleotide sequence: TGTGCCAGCAGCTTAAAGACTCTTGGGACCGGGGAGCTGTTTTTT.